One TCR beta chain is described in this entry. The CDR3 spans 17 residues. The germline CDR1 and CDR2 sequences are SGHAT and FQNNGV. V shed 5 bases, J shed 4 bases, and the junction held 10 bases outside the gene matches. This record belongs to a study of blood T cell repertoires in COVID-19. Study in general: Sites in the United States, Italy and Spain provided acute and convalescent COVID-19 samples. From T cells, B-cell-depleted T cells, or PBMCs came the material, which was cDNA or gDNA.

Enrolled during active infection, Seattle patients were then followed longitudinally. This table comes from immunoSEQ multiplex PCR, and its TCRdb copy is limited to in-frame clones, with some not included. The data show 270,000 or so clones, 85% to 90% seen once. The receptor was derived from a woman in her 30s with COVID-19, enrolled during active disease. Sequenced material: peripheral blood. The chain couples TRBV11-2 to TRBJ2-3; 12 positions match TRBD2. DNA for the CDR3: TGTGCCAGCAGCGTATTCGGGACTAGCGGGCCTGCAGATACGCAGTATTTT. The encoded protein is CASSVFGTSGPADTQYF.